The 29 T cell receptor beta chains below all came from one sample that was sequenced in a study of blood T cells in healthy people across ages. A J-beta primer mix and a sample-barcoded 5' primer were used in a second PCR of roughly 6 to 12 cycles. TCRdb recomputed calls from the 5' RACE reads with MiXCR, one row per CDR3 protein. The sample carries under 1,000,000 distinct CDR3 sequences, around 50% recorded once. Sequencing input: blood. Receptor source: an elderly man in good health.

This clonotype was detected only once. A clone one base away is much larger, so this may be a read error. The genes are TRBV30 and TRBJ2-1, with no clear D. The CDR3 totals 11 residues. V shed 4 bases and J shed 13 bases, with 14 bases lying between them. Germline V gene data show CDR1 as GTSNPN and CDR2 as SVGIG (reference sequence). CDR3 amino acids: CAWIRSETQFF. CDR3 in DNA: TGTGCCTGGATCAGGAGCGAGACCCAGTTCTTC.

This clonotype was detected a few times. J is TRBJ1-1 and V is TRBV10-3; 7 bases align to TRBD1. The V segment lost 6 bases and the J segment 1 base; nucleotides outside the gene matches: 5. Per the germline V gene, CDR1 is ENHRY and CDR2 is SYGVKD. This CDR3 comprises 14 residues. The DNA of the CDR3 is TGTGCCATCAGAGCGGGACAGCCGAACACTGAAGCTTTCTTT. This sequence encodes CAIRAGQPNTEAFF.

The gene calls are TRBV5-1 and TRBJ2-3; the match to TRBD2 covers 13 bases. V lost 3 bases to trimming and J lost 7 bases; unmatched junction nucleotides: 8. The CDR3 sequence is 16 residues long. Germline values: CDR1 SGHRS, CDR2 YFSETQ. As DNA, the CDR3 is TGCGCCAGCAGCTCAAAACTAGCGGGAGGGCCGAATACGCAGTATTTT. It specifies CASSSKLAGGPNTQYF.

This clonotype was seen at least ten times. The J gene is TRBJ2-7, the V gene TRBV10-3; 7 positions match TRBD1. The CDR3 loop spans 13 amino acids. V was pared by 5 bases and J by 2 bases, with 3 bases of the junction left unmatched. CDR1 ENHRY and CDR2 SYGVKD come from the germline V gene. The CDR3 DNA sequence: TGTGCCATCAGTAATGGACAGGCCTACGAGCAGTACTTC. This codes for CAISNGQAYEQYF.

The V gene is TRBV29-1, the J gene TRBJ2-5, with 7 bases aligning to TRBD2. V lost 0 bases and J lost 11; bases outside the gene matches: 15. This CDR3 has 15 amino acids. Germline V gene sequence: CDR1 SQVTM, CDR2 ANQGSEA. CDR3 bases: TGCAGCGTTGAAGATCGTGGCGGGAGCTACAATGAGCAGTACTTC. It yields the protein CSVEDRGGSYNEQYF.

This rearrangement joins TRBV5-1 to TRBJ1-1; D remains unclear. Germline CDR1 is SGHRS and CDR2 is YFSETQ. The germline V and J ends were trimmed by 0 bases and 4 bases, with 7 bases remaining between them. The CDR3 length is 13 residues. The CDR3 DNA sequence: TGCGCCAGCAGCTTGGAGCTTGCCACTGAAGCTTTCTTT. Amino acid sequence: CASSLELATEAFF.

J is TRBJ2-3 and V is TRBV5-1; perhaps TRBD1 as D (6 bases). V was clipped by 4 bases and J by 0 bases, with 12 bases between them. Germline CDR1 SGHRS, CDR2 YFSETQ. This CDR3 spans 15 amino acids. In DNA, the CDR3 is TGCGCCAGCAGCCCAGGACAGAAGAGCACAGATACGCAGTATTTT. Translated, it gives CASSPGQKSTDTQYF.

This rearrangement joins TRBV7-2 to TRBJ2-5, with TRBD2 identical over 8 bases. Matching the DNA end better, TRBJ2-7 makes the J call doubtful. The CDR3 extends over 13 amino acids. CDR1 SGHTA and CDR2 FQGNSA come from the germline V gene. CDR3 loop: CASGGTRSGEQYF. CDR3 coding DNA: TGTGCCAGCGGGGGGACTAGGTCGGGCGAGCAGTACTTC.

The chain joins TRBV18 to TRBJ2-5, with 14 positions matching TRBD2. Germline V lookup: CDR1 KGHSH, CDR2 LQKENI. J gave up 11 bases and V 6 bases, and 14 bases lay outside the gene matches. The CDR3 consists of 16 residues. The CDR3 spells CASSYETSGRENEQYF. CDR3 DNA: TGTGCCAGCTCTTACGAGACTAGCGGGAGGGAAAATGAGCAGTACTTC.

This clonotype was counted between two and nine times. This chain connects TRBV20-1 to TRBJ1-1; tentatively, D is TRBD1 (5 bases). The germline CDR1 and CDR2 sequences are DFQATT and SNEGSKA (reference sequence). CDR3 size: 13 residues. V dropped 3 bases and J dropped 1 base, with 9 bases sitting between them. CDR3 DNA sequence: TGCAGTGCTAGGGCCGACAGGAACACTGAAGCTTTCTTT. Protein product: CSARADRNTEAFF.

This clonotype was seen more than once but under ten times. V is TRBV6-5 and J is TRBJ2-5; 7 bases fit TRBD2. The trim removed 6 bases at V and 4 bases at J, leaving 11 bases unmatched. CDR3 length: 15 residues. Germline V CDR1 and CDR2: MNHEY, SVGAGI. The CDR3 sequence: CASSILSGLGETQYF. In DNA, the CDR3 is TGTGCCAGCAGCATCCTTTCCGGACTAGGAGAGACCCAGTACTTC.

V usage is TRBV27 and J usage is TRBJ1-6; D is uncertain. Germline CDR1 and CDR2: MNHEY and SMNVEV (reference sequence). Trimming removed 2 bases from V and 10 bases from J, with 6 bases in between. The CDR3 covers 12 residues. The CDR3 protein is CASSLNASPLHF. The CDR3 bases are TGTGCCAGCAGTTTAAATGCCTCACCCCTCCACTTT.

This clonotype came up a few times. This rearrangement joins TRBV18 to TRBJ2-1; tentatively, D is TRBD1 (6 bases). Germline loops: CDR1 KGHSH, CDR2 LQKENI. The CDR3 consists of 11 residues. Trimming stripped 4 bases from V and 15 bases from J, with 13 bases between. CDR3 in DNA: TGTGCCAGCTCACAGGGGGAGTTCGGGTTCTTC. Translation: CASSQGEFGFF.

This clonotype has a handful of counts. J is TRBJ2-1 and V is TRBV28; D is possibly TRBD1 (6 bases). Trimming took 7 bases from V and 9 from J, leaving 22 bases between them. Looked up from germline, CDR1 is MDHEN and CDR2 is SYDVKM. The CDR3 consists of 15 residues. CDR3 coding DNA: TGTGCCAGCACCTTAGGGGGAGTCAGTAACGGTGAGCAGTTCTTC. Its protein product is CASTLGGVSNGEQFF.

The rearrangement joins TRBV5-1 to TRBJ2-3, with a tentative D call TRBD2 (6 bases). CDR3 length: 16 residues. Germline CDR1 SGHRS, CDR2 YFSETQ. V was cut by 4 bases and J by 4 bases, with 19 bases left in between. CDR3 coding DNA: TGCGCCAGCAGCCACGGGACTCCCCACGGCCCAGATACGCAGTATTTT. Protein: CASSHGTPHGPDTQYF.

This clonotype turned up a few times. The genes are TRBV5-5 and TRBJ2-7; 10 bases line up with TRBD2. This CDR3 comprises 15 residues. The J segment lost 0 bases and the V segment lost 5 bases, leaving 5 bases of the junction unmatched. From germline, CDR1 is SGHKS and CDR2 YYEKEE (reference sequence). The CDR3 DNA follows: TGTGCCAGCAGGGGAGGACTAGCGGTCTCCTACGAGCAGTACTTC. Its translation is CASRGGLAVSYEQYF.

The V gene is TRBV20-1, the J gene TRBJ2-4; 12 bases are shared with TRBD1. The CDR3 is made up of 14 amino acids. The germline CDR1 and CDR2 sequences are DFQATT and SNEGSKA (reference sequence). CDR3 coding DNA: TGCGGAGGGACAGGGGGCTGGGGCAAAAACATTCAGTACTTC. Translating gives CGGTGGWGKNIQYF.

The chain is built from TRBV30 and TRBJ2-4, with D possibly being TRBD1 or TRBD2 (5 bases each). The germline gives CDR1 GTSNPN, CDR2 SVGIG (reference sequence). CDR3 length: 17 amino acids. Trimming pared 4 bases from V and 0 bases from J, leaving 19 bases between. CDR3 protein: CAWNPLGTASAKNIQYF. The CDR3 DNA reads TGTGCCTGGAATCCCCTCGGGACCGCTTCAGCCAAAAACATTCAGTACTTC.

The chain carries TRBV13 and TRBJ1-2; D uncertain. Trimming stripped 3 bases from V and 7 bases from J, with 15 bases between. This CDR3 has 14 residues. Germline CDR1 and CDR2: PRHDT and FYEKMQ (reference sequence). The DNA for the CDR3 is TGTGCCAGCAGCTTGAGGACCACAGCAGGTGGCTACACCTTC. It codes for CASSLRTTAGGYTF.

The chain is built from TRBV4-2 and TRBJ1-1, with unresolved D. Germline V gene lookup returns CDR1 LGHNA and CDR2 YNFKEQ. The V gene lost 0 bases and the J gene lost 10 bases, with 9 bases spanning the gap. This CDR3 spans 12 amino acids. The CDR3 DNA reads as TGTGCCAGCAGCCAAGATCGGAGCCCAGCTTTCTTT. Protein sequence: CASSQDRSPAFF.

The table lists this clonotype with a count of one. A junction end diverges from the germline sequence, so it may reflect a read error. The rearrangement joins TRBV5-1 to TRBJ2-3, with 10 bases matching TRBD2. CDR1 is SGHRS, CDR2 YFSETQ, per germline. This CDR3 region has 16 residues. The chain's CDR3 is CACSLAPAGGTDTQYF. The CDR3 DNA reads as TGCGCCTGCAGCTTGGCCCCAGCGGGAGGGACAGATACGCAGTATTTT.

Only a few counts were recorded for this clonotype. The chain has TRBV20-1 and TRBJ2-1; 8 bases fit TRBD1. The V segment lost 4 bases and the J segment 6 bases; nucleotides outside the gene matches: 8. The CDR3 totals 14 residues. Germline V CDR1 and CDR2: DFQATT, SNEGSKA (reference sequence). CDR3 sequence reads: CSATDRGRGNEQFF. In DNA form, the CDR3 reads TGCAGTGCTACCGACAGGGGAAGGGGCAATGAGCAGTTCTTC.

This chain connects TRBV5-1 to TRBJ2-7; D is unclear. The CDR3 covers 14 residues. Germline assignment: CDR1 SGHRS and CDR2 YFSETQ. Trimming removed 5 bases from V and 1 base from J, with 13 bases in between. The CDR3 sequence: CASRMMEISYEQYF. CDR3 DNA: TGCGCCAGCAGGATGATGGAAATTTCCTACGAGCAGTACTTC.

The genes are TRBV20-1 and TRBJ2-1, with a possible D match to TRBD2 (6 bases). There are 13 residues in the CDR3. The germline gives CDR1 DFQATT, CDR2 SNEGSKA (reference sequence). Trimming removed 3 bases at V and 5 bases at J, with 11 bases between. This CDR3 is CSASSGGDNEQFF. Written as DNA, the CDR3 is TGCAGTGCTAGCAGCGGAGGGGACAATGAGCAGTTCTTC.

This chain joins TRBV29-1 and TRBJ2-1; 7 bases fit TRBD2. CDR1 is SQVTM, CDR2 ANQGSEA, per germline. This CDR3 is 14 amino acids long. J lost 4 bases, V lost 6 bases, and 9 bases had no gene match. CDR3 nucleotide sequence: TGCAGCGTCACCTCTCCGGGAGGATACAATGAGCAGTTCTTC. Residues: CSVTSPGGYNEQFF.

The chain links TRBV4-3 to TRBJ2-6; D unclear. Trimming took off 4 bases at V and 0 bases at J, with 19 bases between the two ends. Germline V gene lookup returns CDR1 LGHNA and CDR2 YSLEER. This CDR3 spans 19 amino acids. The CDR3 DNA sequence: TGCGCCAGCAGCCCTGTAGTCCCGATACATATCTCTGGGGCCAACGTCCTGACTTTC. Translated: CASSPVVPIHISGANVLTF.

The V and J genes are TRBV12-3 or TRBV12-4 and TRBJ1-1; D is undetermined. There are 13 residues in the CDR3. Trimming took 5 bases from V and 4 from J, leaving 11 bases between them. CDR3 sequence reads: CASSPPGITEAFF. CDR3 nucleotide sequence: TGTGCCAGCAGTCCCCCCGGTATCACTGAAGCTTTCTTT.

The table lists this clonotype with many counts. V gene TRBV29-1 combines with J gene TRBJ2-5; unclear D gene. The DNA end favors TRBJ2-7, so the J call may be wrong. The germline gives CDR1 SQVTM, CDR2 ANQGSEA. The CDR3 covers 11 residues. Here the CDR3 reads CSVEEGHEQYF. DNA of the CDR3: TGCAGCGTTGAAGAAGGTCACGAGCAGTACTTC.

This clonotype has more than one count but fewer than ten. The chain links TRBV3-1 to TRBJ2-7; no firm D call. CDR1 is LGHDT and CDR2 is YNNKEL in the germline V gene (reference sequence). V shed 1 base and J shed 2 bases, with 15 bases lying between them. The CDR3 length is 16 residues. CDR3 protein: CASSQGVAPRPYEQYF. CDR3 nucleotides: TGTGCCAGCAGCCAAGGTGTTGCTCCTAGACCCTACGAGCAGTACTTC.